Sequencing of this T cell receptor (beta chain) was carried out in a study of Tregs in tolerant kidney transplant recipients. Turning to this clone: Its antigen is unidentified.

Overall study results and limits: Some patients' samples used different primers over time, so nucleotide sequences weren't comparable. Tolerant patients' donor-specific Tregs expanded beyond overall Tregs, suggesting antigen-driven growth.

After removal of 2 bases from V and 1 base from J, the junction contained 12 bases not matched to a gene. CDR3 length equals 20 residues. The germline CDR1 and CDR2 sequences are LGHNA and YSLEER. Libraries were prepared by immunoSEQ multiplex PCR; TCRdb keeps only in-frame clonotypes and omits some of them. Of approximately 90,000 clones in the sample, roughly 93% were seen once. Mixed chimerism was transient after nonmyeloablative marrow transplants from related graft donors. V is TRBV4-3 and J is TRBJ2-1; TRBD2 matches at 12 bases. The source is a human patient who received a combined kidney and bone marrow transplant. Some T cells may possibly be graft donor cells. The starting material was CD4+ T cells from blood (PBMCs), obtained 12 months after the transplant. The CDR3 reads CASSQTGRLAGGGSYNEQFF. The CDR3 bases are TGCGCCAGCAGCCAAACCGGGAGGCTAGCGGGAGGGGGGTCCTACAATGAGCAGTTCTTC.